This T cell receptor (beta chain) was identified during a study of T cell responses to AZD1222 COVID-19 vaccine. TCRdb's copy holds only in-frame clones and misses some; the assay was immunoSEQ multiplex PCR. The sample shows about 140,000 clones, around 90% of them seen only once. For this clone: What it binds is unknown.

Regarding the study as a whole: Repertoire sampling was restricted to post-peak T cell response timepoints. Clonal diversity may have been underestimated in mostly white British donors. Baseline serology detected seropositivity in only six or seven AZD1222 recipients. Spike as a whole was targeted by vaccine-associated CD4 TCRs, dominant at 160-218 and 743-854.

The sequencing used peripheral blood, collected on day 0 of AZD1222 vaccination. This receptor was taken from an adult in good health.

CDR3 coding DNA: TGTGCCAGCAGTTTGCAGGCCCTTACGTACGAGCAGTACTTC. Protein product: CASSLQALTYEQYF. This chain uses TRBV28 with TRBJ2-7, with D uncertain. This CDR3 is built from 14 residues. Germline V gene lookup returns CDR1 MDHEN and CDR2 SYDVKM. With 3 bases removed from V and 4 bases from J, the gap between germline ends came to 13 bases.